This T cell receptor (beta chain) was profiled in a study of PD-L1 blockade in urothelial cancer. The overall study: Administration of atezolizumab to patients began in about 2014, at 1,200 mg intravenously every 3 weeks. Men with urothelial cancer arising in the bladder made up twenty-five of 29 patients.

Spiked synthetic TCR analogs estimated absolute template abundance per PCR. The data were produced by immunoSEQ multiplex PCR, yet TCRdb's version contains in-frame clones alone and is incomplete. The table lists under 90,000 clones, approximately 91% of them singletons. The CDR3 spans 13 residues. Per germline, CDR1 WNHNN and CDR2 SYGVQD (reference sequence). V dropped 4 bases and J dropped 3 bases, with 8 bases sitting between them. The starting material was PBMCs, obtained around atezolizumab (anti-PD-L1) treatment. This sequence was found in a man between 60 and 70 years old with urothelial cancer. J is TRBJ2-3 and V is TRBV10-1; D perhaps matches TRBD2 (5 bases). CDR3 sequence (DNA): TGCGCCAGCAGTGGGACGGGGACAGATACGCAGTATTTT. Translating gives CASSGTGTDTQYF.